The 5 T cell receptor beta chains listed next were all sequenced from one sample in a study of blood T cell repertoires in COVID-19. Using immunoSEQ multiplex PCR, the repertoire was profiled, and TCRdb retains in-frame clones only, with some absent. The data show about 230,000 clones, around 86% seen once. Source material: peripheral blood. Source of these receptors: a man aged 50 to 59 with COVID-19, enrolled during active disease.

The genes are TRBV7-2 and TRBJ2-3, with TRBD1 as a possible D gene (7 bases). V dropped 4 bases and J dropped 6 bases, with 17 bases sitting between them. CDR3 length: 15 residues. Germline lookup yields CDR1 SGHTA and CDR2 FQGNSA. CDR3 loop: CASSSRGQAGDTQYF. The CDR3 DNA sequence: TGTGCCAGCAGCTCTCGCGGACAGGCGGGGGATACGCAGTATTTT.

The table lists this clone with a few counts. The J gene is TRBJ2-1, the V gene TRBV7-3; tentative D call: TRBD2 (5 bases). V lost 2 bases, J lost 0 bases, and 14 bases lay in between. This CDR3 contains 17 residues. Germline V gives CDR1 SGHTA, CDR2 FQGTGA. The CDR3 DNA is TGTGCCAGCAGCTTACACTGGTCGGGAAGCTCCTACAATGAGCAGTTCTTC. Translation gives CASSLHWSGSSYNEQFF.

The rearrangement joins TRBV4-1 to TRBJ1-1; possibly TRBD1 for D (5 bases). Trimming stripped 3 bases from V and 5 bases from J, with 10 bases between. Germline V gene data show CDR1 as MGHRA and CDR2 as YSYEKL. The CDR3 sequence is 13 residues long. CDR3 in DNA: TGCGCCAGCAGCCACCCCAGGGATACTGAAGCTTTCTTT. It is translated as CASSHPRDTEAFF.

The chain joins TRBV24-1 to TRBJ1-5; no firm D call. The V end was cut by 2 bases, the J end by 3 bases, with 13 bases between. The CDR3 has 16 residues. From germline, CDR1 is KGHDR and CDR2 SFDVKD. CDR3 loop: CATSDSRRGNNQPQHF. CDR3 DNA sequence: TGTGCCACCAGTGATTCGAGACGGGGAAACAATCAGCCCCAGCATTTT.

The chain is built from TRBV6-2 or TRBV6-3 and TRBJ2-4; D is perhaps TRBD1 (5 bases). The V and J ends lost 2 bases and 0 bases respectively, with 8 bases between them. CDR3 size: 15 residues. Germline values: CDR1 MNHEY, CDR2 SVGEGT. This chain's CDR3 is CASSYGALAKNIQYF. DNA for the CDR3: TGTGCCAGCAGTTACGGGGCTTTAGCCAAAAACATTCAGTACTTC.